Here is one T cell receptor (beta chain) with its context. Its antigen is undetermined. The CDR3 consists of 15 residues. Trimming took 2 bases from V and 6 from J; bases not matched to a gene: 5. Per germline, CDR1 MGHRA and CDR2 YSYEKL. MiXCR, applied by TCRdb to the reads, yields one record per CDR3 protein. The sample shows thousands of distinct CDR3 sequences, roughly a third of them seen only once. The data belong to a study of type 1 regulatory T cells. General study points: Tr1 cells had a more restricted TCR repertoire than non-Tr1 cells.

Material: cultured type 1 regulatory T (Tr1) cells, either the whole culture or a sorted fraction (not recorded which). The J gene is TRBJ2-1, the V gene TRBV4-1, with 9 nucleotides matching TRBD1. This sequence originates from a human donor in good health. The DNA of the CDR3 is TGCGCCAGCAGCCAACCGGGGACAGGGACCAATGAGCAGTTCTTC. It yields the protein CASSQPGTGTNEQFF.